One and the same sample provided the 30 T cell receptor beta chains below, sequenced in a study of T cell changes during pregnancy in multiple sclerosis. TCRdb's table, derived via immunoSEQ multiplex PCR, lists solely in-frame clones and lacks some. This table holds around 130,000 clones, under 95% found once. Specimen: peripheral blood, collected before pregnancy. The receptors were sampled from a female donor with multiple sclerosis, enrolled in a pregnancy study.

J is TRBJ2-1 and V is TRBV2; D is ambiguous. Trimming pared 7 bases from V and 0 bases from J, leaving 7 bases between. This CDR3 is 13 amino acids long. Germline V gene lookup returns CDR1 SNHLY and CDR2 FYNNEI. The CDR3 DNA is TGTGCCAGCACCGACACCTCCTACAATGAGCAGTTCTTC. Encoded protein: CASTDTSYNEQFF. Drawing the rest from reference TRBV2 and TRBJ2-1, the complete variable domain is EPEVTQTPSHQVTQMGQEVILRCVPISNHLYFYWYRQILGQKVEFLVSFYNNEISEKSEIFDDQFSVERPDGSNFTLKIRSTKLEDSAMYFCASTDTSYNEQFFGPGTRLTVL.

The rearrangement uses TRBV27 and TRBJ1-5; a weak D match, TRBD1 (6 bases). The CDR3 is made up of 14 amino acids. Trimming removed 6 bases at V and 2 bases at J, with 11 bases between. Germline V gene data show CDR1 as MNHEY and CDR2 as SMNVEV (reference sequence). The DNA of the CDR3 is TGTGCCAGCAGCCTACAGGGAGGCAATCAGCCCCAGCATTTT. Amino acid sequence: CASSLQGGNQPQHF.

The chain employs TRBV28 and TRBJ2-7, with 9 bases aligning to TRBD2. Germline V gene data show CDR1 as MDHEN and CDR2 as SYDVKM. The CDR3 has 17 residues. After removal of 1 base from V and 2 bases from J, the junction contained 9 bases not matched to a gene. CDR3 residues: CASSLSSSGTPTYEQYF. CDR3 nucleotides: TGTGCCAGCAGTTTATCCTCTAGCGGGACCCCAACCTACGAGCAGTACTTC.

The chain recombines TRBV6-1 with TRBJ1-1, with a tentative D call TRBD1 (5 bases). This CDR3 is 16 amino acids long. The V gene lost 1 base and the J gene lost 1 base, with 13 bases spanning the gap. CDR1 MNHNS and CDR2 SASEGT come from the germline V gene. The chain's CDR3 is CASSEGLGQGNTEAFF. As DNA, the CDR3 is TGTGCCAGCAGTGAAGGGTTGGGGCAGGGGAACACTGAAGCTTTCTTT.

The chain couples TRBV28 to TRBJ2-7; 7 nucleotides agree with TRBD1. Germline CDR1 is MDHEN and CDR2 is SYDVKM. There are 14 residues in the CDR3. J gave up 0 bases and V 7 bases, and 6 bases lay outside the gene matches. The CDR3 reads CASTRDSNSYEQYF. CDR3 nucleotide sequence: TGTGCCAGCACTAGGGACAGTAACTCCTACGAGCAGTACTTC.

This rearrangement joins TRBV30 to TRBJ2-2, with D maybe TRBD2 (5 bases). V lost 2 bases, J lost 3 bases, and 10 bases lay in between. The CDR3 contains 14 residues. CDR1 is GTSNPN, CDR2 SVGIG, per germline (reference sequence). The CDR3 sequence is CAWSPGWDTGELFF. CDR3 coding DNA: TGTGCCTGGAGTCCGGGGTGGGACACCGGGGAGCTGTTTTTT.

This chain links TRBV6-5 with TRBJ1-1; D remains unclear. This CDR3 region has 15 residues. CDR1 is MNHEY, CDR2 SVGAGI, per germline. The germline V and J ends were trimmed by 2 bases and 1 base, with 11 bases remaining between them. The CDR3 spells CASSYEGRGNTEAFF. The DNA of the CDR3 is TGTGCCAGCAGTTACGAAGGTCGAGGGAACACTGAAGCTTTCTTT.

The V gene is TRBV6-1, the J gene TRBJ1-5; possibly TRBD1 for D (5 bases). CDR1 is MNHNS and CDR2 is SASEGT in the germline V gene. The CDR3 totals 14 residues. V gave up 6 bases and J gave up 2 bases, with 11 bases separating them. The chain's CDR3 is CASRLARGNQPQHF. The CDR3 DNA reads TGTGCCAGCAGGTTAGCCAGGGGCAATCAGCCCCAGCATTTT.

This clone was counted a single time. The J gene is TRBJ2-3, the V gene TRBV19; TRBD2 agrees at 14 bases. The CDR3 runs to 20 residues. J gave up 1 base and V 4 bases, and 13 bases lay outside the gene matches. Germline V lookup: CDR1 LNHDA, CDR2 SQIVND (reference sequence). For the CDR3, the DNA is TGTGCCAGTAGTAGGGCCGGACTAGCGGGAGGATGGGGCCGCACAGATACGCAGTATTTT. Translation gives CASSRAGLAGGWGRTDTQYF.

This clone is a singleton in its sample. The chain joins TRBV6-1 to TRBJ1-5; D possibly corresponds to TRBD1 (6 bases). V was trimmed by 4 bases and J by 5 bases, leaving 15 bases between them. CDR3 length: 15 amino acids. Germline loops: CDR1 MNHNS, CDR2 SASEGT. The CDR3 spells CASSAFGQIDQPQHF. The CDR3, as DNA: TGTGCCAGCAGTGCCTTCGGACAGATTGATCAGCCCCAGCATTTT.

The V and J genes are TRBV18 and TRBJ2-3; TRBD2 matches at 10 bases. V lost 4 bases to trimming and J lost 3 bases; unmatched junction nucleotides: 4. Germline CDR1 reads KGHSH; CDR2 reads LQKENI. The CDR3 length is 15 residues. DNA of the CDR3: TGTGCCAGCTCACGACGAGCGGGAGGGACAGATACGCAGTATTTT. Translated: CASSRRAGGTDTQYF.

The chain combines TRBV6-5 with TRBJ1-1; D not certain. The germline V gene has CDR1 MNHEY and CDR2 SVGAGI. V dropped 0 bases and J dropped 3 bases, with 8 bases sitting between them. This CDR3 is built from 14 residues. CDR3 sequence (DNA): TGTGCCAGCAGTTACTCGAACTCCGACACTGAAGCTTTCTTT. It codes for CASSYSNSDTEAFF.

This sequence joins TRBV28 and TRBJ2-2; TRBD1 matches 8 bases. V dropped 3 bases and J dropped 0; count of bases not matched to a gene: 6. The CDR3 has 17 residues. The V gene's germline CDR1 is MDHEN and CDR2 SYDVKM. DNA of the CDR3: TGTGCCAGCAGTTTCCCGCCAGGGGGCGCGAACACCGGGGAGCTGTTTTTT. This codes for CASSFPPGGANTGELFF.

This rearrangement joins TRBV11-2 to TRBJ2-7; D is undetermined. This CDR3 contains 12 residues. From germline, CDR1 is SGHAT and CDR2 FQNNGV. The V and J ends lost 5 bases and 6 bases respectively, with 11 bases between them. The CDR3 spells CASSIRSGEQYF. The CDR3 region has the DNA TGTGCCAGCAGCATACGATCGGGCGAGCAGTACTTC.

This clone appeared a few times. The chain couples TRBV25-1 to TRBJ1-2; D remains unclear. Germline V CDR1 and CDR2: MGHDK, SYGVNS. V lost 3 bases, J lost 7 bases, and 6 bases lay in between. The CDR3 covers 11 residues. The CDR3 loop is CASSDKSGYTF. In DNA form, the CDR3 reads TGTGCCAGCAGTGATAAGAGTGGCTACACCTTC.

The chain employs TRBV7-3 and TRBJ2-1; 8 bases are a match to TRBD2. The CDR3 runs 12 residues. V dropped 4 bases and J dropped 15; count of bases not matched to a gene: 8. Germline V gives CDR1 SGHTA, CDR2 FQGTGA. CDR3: CASSSPGLGSFF. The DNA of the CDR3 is TGTGCCAGCAGCTCACCGGGACTAGGCTCGTTCTTC.

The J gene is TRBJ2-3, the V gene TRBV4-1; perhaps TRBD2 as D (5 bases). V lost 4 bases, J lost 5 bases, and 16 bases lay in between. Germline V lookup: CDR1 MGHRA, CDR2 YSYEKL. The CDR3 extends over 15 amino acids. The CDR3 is CASSLLVERVDTQYF. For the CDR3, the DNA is TGCGCCAGCAGCCTCTTGGTGGAGAGGGTAGATACGCAGTATTTT.

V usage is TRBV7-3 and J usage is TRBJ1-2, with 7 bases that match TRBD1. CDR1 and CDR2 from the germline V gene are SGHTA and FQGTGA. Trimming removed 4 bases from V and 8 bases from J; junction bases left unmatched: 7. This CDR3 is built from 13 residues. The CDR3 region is CASSSDRVGGYTF. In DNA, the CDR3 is TGTGCCAGCAGCTCCGACAGGGTGGGAGGCTACACCTTC. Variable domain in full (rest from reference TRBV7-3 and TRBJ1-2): GAGVSQTPSNKVTEKGKYVELRCDPISGHTALYWYRQSLGQGPEFLIYFQGTGAADDSGLPNDRFFAVRPEGSVSTLKIQRTERGDSAVYLCASSSDRVGGYTFGSGTRLTVV.

CDR3 residues: CASSVGGGLETQYF. The DNA for the CDR3 is TGTGCCAGCAGCGTAGGAGGGGGCCTAGAGACCCAGTACTTC. The chain uses TRBV9 and TRBJ2-5; 7 bases map to TRBD1. This CDR3 contains 14 residues. The V and J ends lost 0 bases and 4 bases, in that order; junction bases with no gene match: 3. CDR1 and CDR2 (germline): SGDLS, YYNGEE.

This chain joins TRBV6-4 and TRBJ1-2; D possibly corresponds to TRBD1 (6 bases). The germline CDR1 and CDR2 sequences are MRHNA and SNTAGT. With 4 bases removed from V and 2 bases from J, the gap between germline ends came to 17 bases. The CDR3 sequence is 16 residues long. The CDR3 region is CASSGARGETNYGYTF. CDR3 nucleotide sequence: TGTGCCAGCAGTGGAGCCAGGGGCGAAACAAACTATGGCTACACCTTC.

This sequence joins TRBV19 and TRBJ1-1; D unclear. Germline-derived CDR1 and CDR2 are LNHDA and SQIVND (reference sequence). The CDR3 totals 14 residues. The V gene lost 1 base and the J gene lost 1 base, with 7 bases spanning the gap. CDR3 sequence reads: CASSIGPPNTEAFF. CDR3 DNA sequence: TGTGCCAGTAGTATAGGGCCGCCGAACACTGAAGCTTTCTTT. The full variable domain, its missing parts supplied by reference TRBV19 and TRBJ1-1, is DGGITQSPKYLFRKEGQNVTLSCEQNLNHDAMYWYRQDPGQGLRLIYYSQIVNDFQKGDIAEGYSVSREKKESFPLTVTSAQKNPTAFYLCASSIGPPNTEAFFGQGTRLTVV.

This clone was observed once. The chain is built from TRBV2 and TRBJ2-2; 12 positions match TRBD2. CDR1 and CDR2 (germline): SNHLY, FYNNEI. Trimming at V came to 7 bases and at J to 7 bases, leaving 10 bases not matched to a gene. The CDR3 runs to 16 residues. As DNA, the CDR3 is TGTGCCAGCACCAAGACTAGCGGGAGAGGTGGCGGGGAGCTGTTTTTT. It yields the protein CASTKTSGRGGGELFF.

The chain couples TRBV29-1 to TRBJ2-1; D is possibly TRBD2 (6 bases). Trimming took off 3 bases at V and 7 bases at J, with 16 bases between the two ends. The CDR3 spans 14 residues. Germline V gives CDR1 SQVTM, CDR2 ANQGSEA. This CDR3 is CSVDQPLRGNEQFF. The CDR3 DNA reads TGCAGCGTTGACCAGCCGCTCCGGGGGAATGAGCAGTTCTTC.

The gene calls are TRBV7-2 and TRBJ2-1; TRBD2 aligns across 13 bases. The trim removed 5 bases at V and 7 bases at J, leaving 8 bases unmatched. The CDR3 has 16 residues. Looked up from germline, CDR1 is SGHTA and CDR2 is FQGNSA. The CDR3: CASSPRTSGRGNEQFF. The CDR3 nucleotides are TGTGCCAGCAGCCCAAGGACTAGCGGGAGAGGGAATGAGCAGTTCTTC.

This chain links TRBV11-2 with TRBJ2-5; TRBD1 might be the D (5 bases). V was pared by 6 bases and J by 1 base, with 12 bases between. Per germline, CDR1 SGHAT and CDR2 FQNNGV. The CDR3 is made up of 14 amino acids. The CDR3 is CASSPPQGQETQYF. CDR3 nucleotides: TGTGCCAGCAGTCCACCCCAGGGCCAAGAGACCCAGTACTTC.

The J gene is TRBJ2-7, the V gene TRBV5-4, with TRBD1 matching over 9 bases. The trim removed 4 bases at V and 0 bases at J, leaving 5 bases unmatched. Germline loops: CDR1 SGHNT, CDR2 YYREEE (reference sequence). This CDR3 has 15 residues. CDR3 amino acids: CASSLQGATSYEQYF. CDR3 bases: TGTGCCAGCAGCCTACAGGGGGCGACCTCCTACGAGCAGTACTTC. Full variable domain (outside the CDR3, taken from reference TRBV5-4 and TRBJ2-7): ETGVTQSPTHLIKTRGQQVTLRCSSQSGHNTVSWYQQALGQGPQFIFQYYREEENGRGNFPPRFSGLQFPNYSSELNVNALELDDSALYLCASSLQGATSYEQYFGPGTRLTVT.

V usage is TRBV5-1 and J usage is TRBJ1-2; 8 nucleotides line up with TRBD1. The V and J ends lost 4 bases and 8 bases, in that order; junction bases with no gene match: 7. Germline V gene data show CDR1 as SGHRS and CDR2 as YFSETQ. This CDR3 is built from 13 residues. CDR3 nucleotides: TGCGCCAGCAGCATTTCGACAGGGGAAGGCTACACCTTC. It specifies CASSISTGEGYTF.

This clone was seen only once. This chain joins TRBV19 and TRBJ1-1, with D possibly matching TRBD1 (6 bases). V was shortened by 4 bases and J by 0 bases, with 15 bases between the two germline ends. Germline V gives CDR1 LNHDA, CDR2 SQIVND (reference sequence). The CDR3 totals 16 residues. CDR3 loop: CASSTQGRALNTEAFF. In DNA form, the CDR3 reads TGTGCCAGTAGTACTCAGGGGAGGGCCTTGAACACTGAAGCTTTCTTT.

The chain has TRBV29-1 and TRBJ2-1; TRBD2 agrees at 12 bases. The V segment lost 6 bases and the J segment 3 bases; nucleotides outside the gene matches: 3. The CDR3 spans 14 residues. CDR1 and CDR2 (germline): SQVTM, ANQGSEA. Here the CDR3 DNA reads TGCAGCGTAGAACTAGCGGGGGGCTACAATGAGCAGTTCTTC. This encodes CSVELAGGYNEQFF.

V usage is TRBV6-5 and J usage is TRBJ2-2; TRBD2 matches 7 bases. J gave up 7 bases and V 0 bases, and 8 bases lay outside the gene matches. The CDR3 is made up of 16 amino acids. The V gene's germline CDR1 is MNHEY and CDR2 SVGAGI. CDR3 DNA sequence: TGTGCCAGCAGTTACTCTGGCGGGGGACGACACGGGGAGCTGTTTTTT. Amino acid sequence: CASSYSGGGRHGELFF.